This TCR beta chain was obtained from a study of T cells in Graves' hyperthyroidism and ophthalmopathy. As for the study in general: Peripheral blood samples were taken at initial diagnosis, prior to any treatment.

Researchers barred patients who had uncontrolled infection, other autoimmune disease, pregnancy or lactation. Amplification of TCR beta CDR3 regions used RNA as the template. Using the HTBI primer set, a first-round RT-PCR was run on the TCR CDR3. MiXCR, applied by TCRdb to the multiplex PCR reads, yields one record per CDR3 protein. The data contain around 600,000 distinct CDR3 sequences, 13% to 15% of them singletons. This clonotype has a count of ten or more. Germline V gene lookup returns CDR1 SGHTA and CDR2 FQGNSA. This CDR3 contains 15 residues. The trim removed 5 bases at V and 4 bases at J, leaving 10 bases unmatched.

V gene TRBV7-2 combines with J gene TRBJ2-7; 8 positions match TRBD1. This receptor was taken from a young woman with Graves' ophthalmopathy. Sequencing was done on a sample of blood. The CDR3: CASSRQTGEKYEQYF. CDR3 sequence (DNA): TGTGCCAGCAGCCGGCAGACAGGGGAAAAGTACGAGCAGTACTTC.